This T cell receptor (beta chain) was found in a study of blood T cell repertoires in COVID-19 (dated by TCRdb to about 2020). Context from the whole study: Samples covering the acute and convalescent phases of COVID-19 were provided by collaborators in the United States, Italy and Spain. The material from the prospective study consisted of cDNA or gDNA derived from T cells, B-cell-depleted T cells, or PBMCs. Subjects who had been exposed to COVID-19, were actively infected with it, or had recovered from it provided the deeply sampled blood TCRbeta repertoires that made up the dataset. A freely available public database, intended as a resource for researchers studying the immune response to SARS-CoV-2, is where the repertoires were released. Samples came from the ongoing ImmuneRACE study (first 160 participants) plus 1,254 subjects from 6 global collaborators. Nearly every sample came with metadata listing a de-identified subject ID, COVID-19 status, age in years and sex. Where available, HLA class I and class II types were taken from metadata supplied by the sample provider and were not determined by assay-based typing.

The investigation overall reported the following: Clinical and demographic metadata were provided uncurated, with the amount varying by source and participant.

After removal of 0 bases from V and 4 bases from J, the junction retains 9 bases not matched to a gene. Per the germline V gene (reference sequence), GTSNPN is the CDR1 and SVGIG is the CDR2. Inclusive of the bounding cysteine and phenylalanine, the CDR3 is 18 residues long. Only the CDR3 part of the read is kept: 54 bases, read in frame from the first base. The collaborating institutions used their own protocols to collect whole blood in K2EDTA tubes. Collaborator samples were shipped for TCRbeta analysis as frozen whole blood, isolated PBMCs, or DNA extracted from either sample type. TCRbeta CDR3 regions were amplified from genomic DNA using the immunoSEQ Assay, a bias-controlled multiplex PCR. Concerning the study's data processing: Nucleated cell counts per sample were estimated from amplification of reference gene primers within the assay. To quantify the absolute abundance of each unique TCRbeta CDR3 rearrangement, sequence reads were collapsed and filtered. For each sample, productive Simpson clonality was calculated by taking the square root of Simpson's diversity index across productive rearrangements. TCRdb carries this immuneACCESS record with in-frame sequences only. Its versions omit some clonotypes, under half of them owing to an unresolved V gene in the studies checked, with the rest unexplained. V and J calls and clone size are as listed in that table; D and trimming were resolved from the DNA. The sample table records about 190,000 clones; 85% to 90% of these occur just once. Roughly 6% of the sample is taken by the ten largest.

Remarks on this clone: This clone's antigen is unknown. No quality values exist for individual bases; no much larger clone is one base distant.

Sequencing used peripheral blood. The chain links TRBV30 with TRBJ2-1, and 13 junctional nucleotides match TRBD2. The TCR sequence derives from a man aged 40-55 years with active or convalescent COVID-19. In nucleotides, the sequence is TGTGCCTGGAGTGTACTGTCGGGACTAGCGGGACCATACAATGAGCAGTTCTTC. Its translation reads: CAWSVLSGLAGPYNEQFF.